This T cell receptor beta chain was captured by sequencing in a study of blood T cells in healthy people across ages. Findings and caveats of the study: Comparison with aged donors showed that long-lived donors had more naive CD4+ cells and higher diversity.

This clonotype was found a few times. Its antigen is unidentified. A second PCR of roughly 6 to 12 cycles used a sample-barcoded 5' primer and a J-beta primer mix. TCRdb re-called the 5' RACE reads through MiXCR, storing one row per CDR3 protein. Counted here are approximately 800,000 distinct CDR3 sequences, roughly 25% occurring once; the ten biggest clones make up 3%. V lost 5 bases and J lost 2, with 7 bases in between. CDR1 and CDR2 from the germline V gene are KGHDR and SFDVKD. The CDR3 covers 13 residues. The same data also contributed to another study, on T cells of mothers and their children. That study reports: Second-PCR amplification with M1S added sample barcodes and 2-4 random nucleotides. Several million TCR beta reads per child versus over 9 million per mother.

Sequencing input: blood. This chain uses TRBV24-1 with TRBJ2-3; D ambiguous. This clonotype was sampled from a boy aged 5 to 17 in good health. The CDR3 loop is CATSVPNTDTQYF. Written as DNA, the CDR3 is TGTGCCACCAGTGTGCCCAACACAGATACGCAGTATTTT.